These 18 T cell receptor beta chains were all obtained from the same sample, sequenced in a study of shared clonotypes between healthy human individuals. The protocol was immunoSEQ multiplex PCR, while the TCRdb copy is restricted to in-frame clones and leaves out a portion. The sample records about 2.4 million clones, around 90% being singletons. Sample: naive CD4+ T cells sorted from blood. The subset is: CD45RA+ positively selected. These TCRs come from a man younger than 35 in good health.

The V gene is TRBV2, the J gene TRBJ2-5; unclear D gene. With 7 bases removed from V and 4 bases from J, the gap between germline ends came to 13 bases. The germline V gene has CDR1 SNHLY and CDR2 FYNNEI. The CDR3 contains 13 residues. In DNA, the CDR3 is TGTGCCAGCACATCGGACCAATCAGAGACCCAGTACTTC. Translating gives CASTSDQSETQYF.

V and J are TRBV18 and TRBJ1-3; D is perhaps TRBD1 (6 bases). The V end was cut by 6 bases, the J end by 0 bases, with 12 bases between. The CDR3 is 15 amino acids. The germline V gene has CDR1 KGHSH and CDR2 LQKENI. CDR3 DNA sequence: TGTGCCAGCTCGGGGACACTCGTCTCTGGAAACACCATATATTTT. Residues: CASSGTLVSGNTIYF.

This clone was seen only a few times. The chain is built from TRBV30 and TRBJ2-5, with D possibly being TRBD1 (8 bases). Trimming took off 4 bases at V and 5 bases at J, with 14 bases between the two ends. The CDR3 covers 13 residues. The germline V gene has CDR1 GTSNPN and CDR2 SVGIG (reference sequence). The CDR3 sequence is CAWNGQGGETQYF. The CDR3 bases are TGTGCCTGGAACGGACAGGGAGGGGAGACCCAGTACTTC.

The DNA of the CDR3 is TGTGCCAGTTACAGGGGAGGTCGTGAAAAACTGTTTTTT. This encodes CASYRGGREKLFF. This sequence joins TRBV19 and TRBJ1-4, with 7 bases fitting TRBD1. In germline, CDR1 is LNHDA, CDR2 SQIVND (reference sequence). The CDR3 totals 13 residues. With 8 bases clipped from V and 7 bases from J, the junction kept 7 bases outside the gene matches.

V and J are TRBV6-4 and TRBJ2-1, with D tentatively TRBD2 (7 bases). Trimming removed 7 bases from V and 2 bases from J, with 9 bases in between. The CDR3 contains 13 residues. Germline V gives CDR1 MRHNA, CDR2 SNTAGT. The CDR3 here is CASKGGAYNEQFF. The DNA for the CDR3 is TGTGCCAGCAAAGGGGGGGCCTACAATGAGCAGTTCTTC.

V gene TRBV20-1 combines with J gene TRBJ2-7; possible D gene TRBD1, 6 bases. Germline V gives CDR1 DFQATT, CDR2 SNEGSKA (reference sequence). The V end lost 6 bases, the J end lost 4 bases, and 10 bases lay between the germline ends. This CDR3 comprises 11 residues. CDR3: CSATTGYEQYF. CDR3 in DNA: TGCAGTGCCACTACAGGGTACGAGCAGTACTTC.

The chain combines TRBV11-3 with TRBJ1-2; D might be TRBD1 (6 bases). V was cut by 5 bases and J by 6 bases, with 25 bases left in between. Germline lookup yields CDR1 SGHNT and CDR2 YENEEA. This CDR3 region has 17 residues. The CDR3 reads CASSHHPATGWGDGYTF. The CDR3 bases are TGTGCCAGCAGCCACCACCCTGCGACAGGCTGGGGTGATGGCTACACCTTC.

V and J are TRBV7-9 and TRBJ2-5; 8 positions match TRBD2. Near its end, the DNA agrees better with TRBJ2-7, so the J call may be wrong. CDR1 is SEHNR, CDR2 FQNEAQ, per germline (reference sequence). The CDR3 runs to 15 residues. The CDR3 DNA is TGTGCCAGCAGCTTAGGGACTAGCCGGACCTACGAGCAGTACTTC. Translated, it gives CASSLGTSRTYEQYF.

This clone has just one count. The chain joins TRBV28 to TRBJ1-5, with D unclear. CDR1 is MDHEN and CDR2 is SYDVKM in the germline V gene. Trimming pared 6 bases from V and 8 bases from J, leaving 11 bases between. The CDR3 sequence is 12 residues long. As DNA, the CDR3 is TGTGCCAGCAGACCACCCGGGGAGCCCCAGCATTTT. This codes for CASRPPGEPQHF.

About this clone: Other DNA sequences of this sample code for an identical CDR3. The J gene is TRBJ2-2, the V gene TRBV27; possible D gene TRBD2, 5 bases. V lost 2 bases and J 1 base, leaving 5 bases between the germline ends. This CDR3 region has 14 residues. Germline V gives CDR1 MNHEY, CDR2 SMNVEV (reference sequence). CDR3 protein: CASSLAGNTGELFF. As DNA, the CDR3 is TGTGCCAGCAGTTTAGCGGGGAACACCGGGGAGCTGTTTTTT.

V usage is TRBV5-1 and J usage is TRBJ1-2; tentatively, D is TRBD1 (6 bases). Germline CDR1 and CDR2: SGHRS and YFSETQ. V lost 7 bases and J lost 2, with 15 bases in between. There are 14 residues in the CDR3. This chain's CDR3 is CASQDLQGNYGYTF. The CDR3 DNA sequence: TGCGCCAGCCAGGATCTACAGGGCAACTATGGCTACACCTTC.

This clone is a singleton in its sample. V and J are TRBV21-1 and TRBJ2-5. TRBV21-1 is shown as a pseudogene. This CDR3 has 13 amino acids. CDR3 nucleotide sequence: TGTGCCAGCAGCCTAAGTGGCCAAAAGACCCAGTACTTC. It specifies CASSLSGQKTQYF.

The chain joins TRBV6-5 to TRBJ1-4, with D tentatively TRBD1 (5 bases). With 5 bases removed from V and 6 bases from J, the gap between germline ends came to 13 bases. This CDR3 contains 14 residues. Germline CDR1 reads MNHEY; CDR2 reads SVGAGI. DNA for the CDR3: TGTGCCAGCAGTCCACGCGGGGGAGATGAAAAACTGTTTTTT. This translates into CASSPRGGDEKLFF.

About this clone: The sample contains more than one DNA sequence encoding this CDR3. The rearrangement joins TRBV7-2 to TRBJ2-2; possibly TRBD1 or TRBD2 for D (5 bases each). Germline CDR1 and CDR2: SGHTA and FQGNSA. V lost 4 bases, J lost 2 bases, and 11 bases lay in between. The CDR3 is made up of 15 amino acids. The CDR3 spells CASSSGTLNTGELFF. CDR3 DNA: TGTGCCAGCAGCTCCGGGACCCTTAACACCGGGGAGCTGTTTTTT.

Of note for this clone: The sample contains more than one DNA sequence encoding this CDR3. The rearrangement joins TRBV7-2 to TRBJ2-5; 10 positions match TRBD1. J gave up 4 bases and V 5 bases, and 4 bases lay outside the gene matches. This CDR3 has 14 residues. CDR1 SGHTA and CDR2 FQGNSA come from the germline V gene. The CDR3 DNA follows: TGTGCCAGCAGCCCAGGACAGGGGGGAGAGACCCAGTACTTC. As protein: CASSPGQGGETQYF.

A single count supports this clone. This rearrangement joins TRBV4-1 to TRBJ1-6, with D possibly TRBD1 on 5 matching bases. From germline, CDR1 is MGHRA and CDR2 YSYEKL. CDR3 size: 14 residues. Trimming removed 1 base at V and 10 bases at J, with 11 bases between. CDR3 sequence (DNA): TGCGCCAGCAGCCAAGGTGACAGAGAATCACCCCTCCACTTT. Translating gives CASSQGDRESPLHF.

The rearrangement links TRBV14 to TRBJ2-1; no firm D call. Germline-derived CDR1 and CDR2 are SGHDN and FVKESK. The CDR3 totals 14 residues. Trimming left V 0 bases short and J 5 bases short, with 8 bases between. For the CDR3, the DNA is TGTGCCAGCAGCCAAGACGATTTCGACAATGAGCAGTTCTTC. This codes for CASSQDDFDNEQFF.

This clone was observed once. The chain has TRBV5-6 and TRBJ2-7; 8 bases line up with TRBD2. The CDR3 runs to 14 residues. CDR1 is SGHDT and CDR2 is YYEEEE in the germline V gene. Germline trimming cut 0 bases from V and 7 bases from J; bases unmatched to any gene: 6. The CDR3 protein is CASSLEGGRIEQYF. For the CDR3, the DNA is TGTGCCAGCAGCTTGGAGGGCGGGAGGATTGAGCAGTACTTC.